This entry features one TCR beta chain sequence. Antigen unknown. This sample was taken from a study of cytomegalovirus exposure and HLA in healthy donors. Overall study context: Of all 398 donors who were genotyped, 81% belonged to the Caucasian-associated ancestry cluster.

The CDR3 loop spans 14 amino acids. Germline CDR1 reads SEHNR; CDR2 reads FQNEAQ (reference sequence). Trimming removed 2 bases at V and 3 bases at J, with 10 bases between. PCR amplification relied on 60 Vbeta primers (plus 13 Jbeta primers). Assay: immunoSEQ multiplex PCR; the TCRdb copy retains only in-frame clones and omits some. The table records approximately 70,000 clones, about three quarters of them present only once. Overall study findings and caveats: Per a prior analysis, the majority of TCR beta V segments were productive roughly 90% or roughly 30% of the time.

This TCR came from a man between 35 and 55 years old in good health and CMV-seronegative. The rearrangement uses TRBV7-9 and TRBJ2-5; D is ambiguous. Sample: PBMCs. The CDR3 loop reads CASSLSWLEETQYF. The CDR3, as DNA: TGTGCCAGCAGCTTAAGTTGGCTGGAAGAGACCCAGTACTTC.